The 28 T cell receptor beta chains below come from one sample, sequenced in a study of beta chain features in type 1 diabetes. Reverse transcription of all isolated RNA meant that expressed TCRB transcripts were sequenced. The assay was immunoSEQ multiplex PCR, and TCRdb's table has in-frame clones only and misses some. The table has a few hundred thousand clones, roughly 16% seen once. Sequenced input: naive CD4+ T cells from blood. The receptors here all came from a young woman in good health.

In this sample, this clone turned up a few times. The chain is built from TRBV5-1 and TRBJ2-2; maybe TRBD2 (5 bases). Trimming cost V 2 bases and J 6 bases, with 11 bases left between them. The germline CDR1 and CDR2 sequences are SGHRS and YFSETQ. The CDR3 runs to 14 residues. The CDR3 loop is CASSFDTRAGELFF. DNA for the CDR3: TGCGCCAGCAGCTTCGATACTAGGGCCGGGGAGCTGTTTTTT.

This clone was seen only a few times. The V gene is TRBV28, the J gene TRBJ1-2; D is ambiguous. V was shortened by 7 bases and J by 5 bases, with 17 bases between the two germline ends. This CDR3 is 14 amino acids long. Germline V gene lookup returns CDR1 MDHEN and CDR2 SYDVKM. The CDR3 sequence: CASMKRGWEYGYTF. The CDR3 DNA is TGTGCCAGCATGAAACGGGGTTGGGAGTATGGCTACACCTTC.

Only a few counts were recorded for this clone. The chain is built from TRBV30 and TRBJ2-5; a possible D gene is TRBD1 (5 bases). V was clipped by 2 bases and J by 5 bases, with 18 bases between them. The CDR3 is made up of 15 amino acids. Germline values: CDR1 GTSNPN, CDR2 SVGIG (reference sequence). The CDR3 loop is CAWSILRVQSETQYF. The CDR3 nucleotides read TGTGCCTGGAGTATACTCAGGGTCCAGAGTGAGACCCAGTACTTC.

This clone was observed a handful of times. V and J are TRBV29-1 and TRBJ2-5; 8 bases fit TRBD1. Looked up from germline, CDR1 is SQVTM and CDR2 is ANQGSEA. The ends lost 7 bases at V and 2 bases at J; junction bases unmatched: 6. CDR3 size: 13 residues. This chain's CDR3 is CSASRGRQETQYF. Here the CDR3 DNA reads TGCAGCGCCTCCAGGGGGCGGCAAGAGACCCAGTACTTC.

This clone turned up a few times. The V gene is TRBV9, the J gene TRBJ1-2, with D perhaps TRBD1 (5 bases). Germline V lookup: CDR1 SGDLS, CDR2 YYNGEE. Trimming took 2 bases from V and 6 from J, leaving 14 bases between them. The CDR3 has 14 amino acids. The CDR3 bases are TGTGCCAGCAGCGTGAGATCCCAAGGGGATGGCTACACCTTC. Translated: CASSVRSQGDGYTF.

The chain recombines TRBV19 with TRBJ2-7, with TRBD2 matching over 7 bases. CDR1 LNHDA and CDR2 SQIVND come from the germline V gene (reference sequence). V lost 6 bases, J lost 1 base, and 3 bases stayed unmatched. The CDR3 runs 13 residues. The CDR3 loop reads CASSLAASYEQYF. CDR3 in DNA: TGTGCCAGTAGCCTAGCGGCGTCCTACGAGCAGTACTTC.

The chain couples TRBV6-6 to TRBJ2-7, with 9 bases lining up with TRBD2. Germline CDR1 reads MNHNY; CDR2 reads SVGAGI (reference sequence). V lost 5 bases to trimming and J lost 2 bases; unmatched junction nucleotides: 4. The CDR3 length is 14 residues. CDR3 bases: TGTGCCAGCAGTCCTAGCGGGATTACCTACGAGCAGTACTTC. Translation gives CASSPSGITYEQYF.

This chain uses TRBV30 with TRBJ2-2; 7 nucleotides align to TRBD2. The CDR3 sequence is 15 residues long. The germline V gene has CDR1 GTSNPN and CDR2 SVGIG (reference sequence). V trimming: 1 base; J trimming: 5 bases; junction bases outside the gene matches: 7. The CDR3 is CAWSGVAGVTGELFF. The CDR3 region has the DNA TGTGCCTGGAGTGGGGTGGCGGGGGTAACCGGGGAGCTGTTTTTT.

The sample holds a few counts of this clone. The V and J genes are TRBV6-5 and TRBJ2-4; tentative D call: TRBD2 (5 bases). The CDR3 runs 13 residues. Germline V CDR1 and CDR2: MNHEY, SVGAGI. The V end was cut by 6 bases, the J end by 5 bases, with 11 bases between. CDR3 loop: CASRRPGENIQYF. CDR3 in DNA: TGTGCCAGCAGACGACCCGGGGAAAACATTCAGTACTTC.

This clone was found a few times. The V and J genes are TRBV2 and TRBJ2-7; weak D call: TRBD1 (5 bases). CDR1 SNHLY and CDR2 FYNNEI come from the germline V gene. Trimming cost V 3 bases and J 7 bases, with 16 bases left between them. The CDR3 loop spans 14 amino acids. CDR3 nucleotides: TGTGCCAGCAGTGATCGCGGTACAGGCGTTGAGCAGTACTTC. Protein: CASSDRGTGVEQYF.

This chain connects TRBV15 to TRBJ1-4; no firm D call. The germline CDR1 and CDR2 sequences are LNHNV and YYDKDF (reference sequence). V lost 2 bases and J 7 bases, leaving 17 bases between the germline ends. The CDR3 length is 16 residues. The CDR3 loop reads CATSRPGRRLAEKLFF. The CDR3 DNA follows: TGTGCCACCAGCAGACCCGGGAGGCGCTTAGCTGAAAAACTGTTTTTT.

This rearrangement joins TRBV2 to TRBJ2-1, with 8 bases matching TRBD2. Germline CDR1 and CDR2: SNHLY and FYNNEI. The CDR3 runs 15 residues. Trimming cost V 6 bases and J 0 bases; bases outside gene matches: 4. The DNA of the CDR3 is TGTGCCAGCAGGGGACTAGTGAGCTCCTACAATGAGCAGTTCTTC. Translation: CASRGLVSSYNEQFF.

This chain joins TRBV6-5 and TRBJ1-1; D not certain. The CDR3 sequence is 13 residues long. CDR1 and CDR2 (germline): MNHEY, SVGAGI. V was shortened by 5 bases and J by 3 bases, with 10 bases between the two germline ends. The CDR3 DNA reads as TGTGCCAGCAGTCAAATAGTCCACACTGAAGCTTTCTTT. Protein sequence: CASSQIVHTEAFF.

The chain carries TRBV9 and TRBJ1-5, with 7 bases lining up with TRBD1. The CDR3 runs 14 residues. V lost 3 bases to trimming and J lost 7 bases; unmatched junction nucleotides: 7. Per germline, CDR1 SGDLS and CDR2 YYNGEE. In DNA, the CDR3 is TGTGCCAGCAGCGACGGGACAGAACTCCAGCCCCAGCATTTT. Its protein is CASSDGTELQPQHF.

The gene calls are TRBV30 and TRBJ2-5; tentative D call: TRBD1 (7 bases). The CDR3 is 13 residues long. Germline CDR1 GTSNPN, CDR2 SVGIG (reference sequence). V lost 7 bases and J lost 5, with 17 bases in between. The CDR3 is CASRQGGGETQYF. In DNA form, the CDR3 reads TGTGCCTCCCGACAGGGAGGAGGGGAGACCCAGTACTTC.

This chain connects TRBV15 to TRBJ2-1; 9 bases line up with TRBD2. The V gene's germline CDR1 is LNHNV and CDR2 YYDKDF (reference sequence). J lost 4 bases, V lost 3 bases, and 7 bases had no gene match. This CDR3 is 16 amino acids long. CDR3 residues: CATSRWASGVYNEQFF. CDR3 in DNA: TGTGCCACCAGCAGGTGGGCTAGCGGGGTATACAATGAGCAGTTCTTC. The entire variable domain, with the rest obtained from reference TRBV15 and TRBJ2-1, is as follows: DAMVIQNPRYQVTQFGKPVTLSCSQTLNHNVMYWYQQKSSQAPKLLFHYYDKDFNNEADTPDNFQSRRPNTSFCFLDIRSPGLGDTAMYLCATSRWASGVYNEQFFGPGTRLTVL.

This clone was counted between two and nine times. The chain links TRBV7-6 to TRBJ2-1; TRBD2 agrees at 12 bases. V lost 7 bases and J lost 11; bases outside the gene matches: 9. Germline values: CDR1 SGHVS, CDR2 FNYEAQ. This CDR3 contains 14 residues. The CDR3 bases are TGTGCCAGCAAAAGGACTAGCGGGATCGATCAGCAGTTCTTC. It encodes CASKRTSGIDQQFF.

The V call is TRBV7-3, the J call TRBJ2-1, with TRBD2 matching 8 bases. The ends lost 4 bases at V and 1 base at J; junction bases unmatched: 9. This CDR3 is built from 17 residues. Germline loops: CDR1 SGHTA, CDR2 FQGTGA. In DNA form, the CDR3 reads TGTGCCAGCAGCTCAAGGGGCGGGGGGATTTCCTACAATGAGCAGTTCTTC. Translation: CASSSRGGGISYNEQFF. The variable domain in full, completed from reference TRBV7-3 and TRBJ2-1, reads GAGVSQTPSNKVTEKGKYVELRCDPISGHTALYWYRQSLGQGPEFLIYFQGTGAADDSGLPNDRFFAVRPEGSVSTLKIQRTERGDSAVYLCASSSRGGGISYNEQFFGPGTRLTVL.

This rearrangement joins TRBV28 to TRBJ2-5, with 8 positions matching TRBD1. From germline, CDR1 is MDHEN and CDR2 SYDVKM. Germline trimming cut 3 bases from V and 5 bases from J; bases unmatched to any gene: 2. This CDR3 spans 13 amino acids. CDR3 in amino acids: CASSLDRDETQYF. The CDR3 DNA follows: TGTGCCAGCAGTTTGGACAGGGACGAGACCCAGTACTTC.

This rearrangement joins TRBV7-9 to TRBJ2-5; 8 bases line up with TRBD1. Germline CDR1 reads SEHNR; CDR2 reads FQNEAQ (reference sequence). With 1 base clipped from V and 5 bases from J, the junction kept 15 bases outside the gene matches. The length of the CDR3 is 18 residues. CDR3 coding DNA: TGTGCCAGCAGCTTAGGGATCCTCCTAAGACAGGGGATGGAGACCCAGTACTTC. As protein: CASSLGILLRQGMETQYF.

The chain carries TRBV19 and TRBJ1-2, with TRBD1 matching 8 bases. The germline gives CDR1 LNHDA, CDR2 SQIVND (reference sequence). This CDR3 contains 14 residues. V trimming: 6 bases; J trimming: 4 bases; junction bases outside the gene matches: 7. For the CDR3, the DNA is TGTGCCAGTAGCGGACAGGGCTTCGGCTATGGCTACACCTTC. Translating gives CASSGQGFGYGYTF.

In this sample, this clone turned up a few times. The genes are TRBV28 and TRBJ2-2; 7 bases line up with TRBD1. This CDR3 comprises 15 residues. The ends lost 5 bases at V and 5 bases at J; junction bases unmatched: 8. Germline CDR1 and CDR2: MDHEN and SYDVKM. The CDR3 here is CASSPTGPGTGELFF. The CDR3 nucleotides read TGTGCCAGCAGTCCGACAGGGCCCGGAACCGGGGAGCTGTTTTTT.

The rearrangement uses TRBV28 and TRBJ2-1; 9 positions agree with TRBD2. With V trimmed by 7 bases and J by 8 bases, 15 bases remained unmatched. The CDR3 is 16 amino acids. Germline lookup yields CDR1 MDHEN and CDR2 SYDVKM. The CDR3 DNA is TGTGCCAGCACCAAACCCCCGGGACTAGCTATCCATGAGCAGTTCTTC. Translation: CASTKPPGLAIHEQFF.

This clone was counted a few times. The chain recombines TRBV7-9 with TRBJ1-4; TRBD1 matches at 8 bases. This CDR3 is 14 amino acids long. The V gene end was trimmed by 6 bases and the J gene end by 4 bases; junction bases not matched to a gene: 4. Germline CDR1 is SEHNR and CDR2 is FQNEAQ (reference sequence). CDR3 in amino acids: CASRGQELNEKLFF. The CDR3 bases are TGTGCCAGCAGGGGACAGGAGCTTAATGAAAAACTGTTTTTT.

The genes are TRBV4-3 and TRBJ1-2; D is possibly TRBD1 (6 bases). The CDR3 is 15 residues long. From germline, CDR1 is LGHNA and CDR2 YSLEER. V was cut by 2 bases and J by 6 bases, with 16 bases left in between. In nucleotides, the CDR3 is TGCGCCAGCAGCCAACAGACAGGCCGTTTCGATGGCTACACCTTC. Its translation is CASSQQTGRFDGYTF.

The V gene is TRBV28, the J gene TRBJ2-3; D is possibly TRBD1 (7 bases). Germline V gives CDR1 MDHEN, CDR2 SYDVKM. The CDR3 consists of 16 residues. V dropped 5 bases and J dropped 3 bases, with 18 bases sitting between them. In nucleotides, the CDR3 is TGTGCCAGCAGTCCCTCCACAGGGGCGGGAACAGATACGCAGTATTTT. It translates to CASSPSTGAGTDTQYF.

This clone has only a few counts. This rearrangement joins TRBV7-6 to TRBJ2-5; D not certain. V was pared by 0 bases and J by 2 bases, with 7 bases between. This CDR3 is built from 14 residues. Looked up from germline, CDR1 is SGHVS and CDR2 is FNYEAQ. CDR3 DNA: TGTGCCAGCAGCTTAGCAGTACAGCAAGAGACCCAGTACTTC. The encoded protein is CASSLAVQQETQYF.

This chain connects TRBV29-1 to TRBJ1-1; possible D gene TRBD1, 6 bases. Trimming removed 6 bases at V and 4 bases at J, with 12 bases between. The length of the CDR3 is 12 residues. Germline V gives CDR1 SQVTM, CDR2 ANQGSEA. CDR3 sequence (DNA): TGCAGCGTGAGGGGGGGGAGCACTGAAGCTTTCTTT. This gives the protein CSVRGGSTEAFF.